These 15 T cell receptor beta chains came from one sample sequenced in a study of blood T cell repertoires in COVID-19. The data were produced by immunoSEQ multiplex PCR, yet TCRdb's version contains in-frame clones alone and is incomplete. Of about 130,000 clones in the sample, around 80% were seen once. Sequencing was done on a sample of peripheral blood. These receptors all come from a human donor in a cohort sampled during active COVID-19.

The V gene is TRBV6-5, the J gene TRBJ2-7, with a weak D call TRBD1 (6 bases). V was pared by 0 bases and J by 3 bases, with 15 bases between. Germline assignment: CDR1 MNHEY and CDR2 SVGAGI. The CDR3 runs to 16 residues. In DNA, the CDR3 is TGTGCCAGCAGTTACTCGGGCTTTTGGGGGCTCTACGAGCAGTACTTC. Its protein product is CASSYSGFWGLYEQYF.

The chain has TRBV14 and TRBJ2-1; D gene unclear. The CDR3 loop spans 15 amino acids. Germline loops: CDR1 SGHDN, CDR2 FVKESK. The germline V and J ends were trimmed by 1 base and 5 bases, with 12 bases remaining between them. This chain's CDR3 is CASSQGAYLDNEQFF. The CDR3, as DNA: TGTGCCAGCAGCCAAGGGGCCTATCTCGACAATGAGCAGTTCTTC.

The chain joins TRBV12-5 to TRBJ2-5, with 7 positions matching TRBD1. Unmatched junction bases numbered 13, after V lost 1 base and J lost 5 bases. CDR3 size: 17 residues. Germline CDR1 reads LGHNT; CDR2 reads FRNRAP. CDR3: CASGLDPRQGGRETQYF. Here the CDR3 DNA reads TGTGCTAGTGGTTTGGACCCCCGACAGGGCGGCCGGGAGACCCAGTACTTC.

The V gene is TRBV28, the J gene TRBJ2-7, with D tentatively TRBD2 (6 bases). The V gene's germline CDR1 is MDHEN and CDR2 SYDVKM. The CDR3 spans 12 residues. V dropped 4 bases and J dropped 7 bases, with 11 bases sitting between them. This CDR3 is CASSSPAGEQYF. CDR3 bases: TGTGCCAGCAGTTCCCCCGCGGGAGAGCAGTACTTC.

This chain uses TRBV3-1 (or the pseudogene TRBV3-2) with TRBJ2-1; TRBD1 matches 7 bases. The germline CDR1 and CDR2 sequences are LGHDT and YNNKEL (reference sequence). The CDR3 contains 14 residues. Trimming removed 0 bases from V and 10 bases from J; junction bases left unmatched: 6. The CDR3 sequence is CASSQDRTGGEQFF. In nucleotides, the CDR3 is TGTGCCAGCAGCCAAGATAGGACAGGCGGGGAGCAGTTCTTC.

The V gene is TRBV3-1 (or the pseudogene TRBV3-2), the J gene TRBJ2-1; maybe TRBD2 (5 bases). Germline loops: CDR1 LGHDT, CDR2 YNNKEL (reference sequence). The CDR3 sequence is 14 residues long. Trimming took 4 bases from V and 1 from J, leaving 8 bases between them. CDR3 residues: CASSRRGSYNEQFF. Written as DNA, the CDR3 is TGTGCCAGCAGCCGTCGCGGGTCCTACAATGAGCAGTTCTTC.

This clone was observed a few times. The chain is built from TRBV5-1 and TRBJ1-2; D gene uncertain. The ends were cut back, 0 bases at V and 2 bases at J, with 8 bases in the middle. The CDR3 is made up of 14 amino acids. CDR1 and CDR2 (germline): SGHRS, YFSETQ. This chain's CDR3 is CASSLEARNYGYTF. CDR3 nucleotides: TGCGCCAGCAGCTTGGAGGCGAGGAACTATGGCTACACCTTC. The full variable domain, rest sourced from reference TRBV5-1 and TRBJ1-2, is KAGVTQTPRYLIKTRGQQVTLSCSPISGHRSVSWYQQTPGQGLQFLFEYFSETQRNKGNFPGRFSGRQFSNSRSEMNVSTLELGDSALYLCASSLEARNYGYTFGSGTRLTVV.

The V gene is TRBV25-1, the J gene TRBJ1-1, with D tentatively TRBD1 (5 bases). V lost 1 base, J lost 8 bases, and 8 bases lay in between. Germline values: CDR1 MGHDK, CDR2 SYGVNS. The CDR3 spans 12 residues. The CDR3 coding sequence is TGTGCCAGCAGTGAATCCCGGACAGAAGCTTTCTTT. It specifies CASSESRTEAFF.

The chain couples TRBV5-5 to TRBJ1-5; TRBD1 agrees at 7 bases. CDR1 is SGHKS and CDR2 is YYEKEE in the germline V gene (reference sequence). V shed 4 bases and J 2 bases; nucleotides not matched to a gene: 9. The CDR3 covers 16 residues. The CDR3 protein is CASSRTGASGNQPQHF. In nucleotides, the CDR3 is TGTGCCAGCAGCAGAACAGGGGCTTCGGGCAATCAGCCCCAGCATTTT.

The rearrangement links TRBV30 to TRBJ1-4; perhaps TRBD1 as D (6 bases). The CDR3 is 13 residues long. V lost 5 bases to trimming and J lost 4 bases, with 11 bases between them. CDR1 and CDR2 (germline): GTSNPN, SVGIG (reference sequence). CDR3 in DNA: TGTGCCTGGCAGACAGGTTTTAATGAAAAACTGTTTTTT. Protein product: CAWQTGFNEKLFF.

This clone has a handful of counts. The genes are TRBV12-2 and TRBJ2-7; TRBD2, the table's D call, lacks a check against the DNA. TRBV12-2 constitutes a pseudogene. The CDR3 totals 16 residues. The CDR3 here is CASRLSWQWEAYEQYF. The DNA for the CDR3 is TGTGCAAGTCGCTTAAGTTGGCAGTGGGAGGCCTACGAGCAGTACTTC.

This clone occurred a few times. This chain uses TRBV7-9 with TRBJ2-6, with D uncertain. Germline V gene data show CDR1 as SEHNR and CDR2 as FQNEAQ (reference sequence). CDR3 size: 16 residues. V was pared by 1 base and J by 2 bases, with 9 bases between. The CDR3, as DNA: TGTGCCAGCAGCTTAGTGGGCTCCCCTGGGGCCAACGTCCTGACTTTC. This gives the protein CASSLVGSPGANVLTF. Supplemented by reference TRBV7-9 and TRBJ2-6, the full variable domain reads DTGVSQNPRHKITKRGQNVTFRCDPISEHNRLYWYRQTLGQGPEFLTYFQNEAQLEKSRLLSDRFSAERPKGSFSTLEIQRTEQGDSAMYLCASSLVGSPGANVLTFGAGSRLTVL.

The V gene is TRBV5-6, the J gene TRBJ1-2, with D unresolved. Germline CDR1 reads SGHDT; CDR2 reads YYEEEE. The V end lost 0 bases, the J end lost 3 bases, and 3 bases lay between the germline ends. The CDR3 is 12 amino acids. The CDR3 sequence: CASSLGHYGYTF. The CDR3 region has the DNA TGTGCCAGCAGCTTGGGGCACTATGGCTACACCTTC.

J is TRBJ2-7 and V is TRBV30; possibly TRBD2 for D (6 bases). The CDR3 covers 14 residues. From germline, CDR1 is GTSNPN and CDR2 SVGIG (reference sequence). V dropped 5 bases and J dropped 7 bases, with 21 bases sitting between them. CDR3 DNA: TGTGCCTGGTCCCGGAACAGGAGGGTGGGTGAGCAGTACTTC. Protein sequence: CAWSRNRRVGEQYF.

This clone was found once. J is TRBJ1-5 and V is TRBV19, with 8 bases aligning to TRBD1. CDR3 length equals 16 residues. With V trimmed by 5 bases and J by 5 bases, 11 bases remained unmatched. Germline V gives CDR1 LNHDA, CDR2 SQIVND (reference sequence). CDR3 sequence reads: CASSFRQGRKDQPQHF. CDR3 coding DNA: TGTGCCAGTAGTTTTCGACAGGGGCGGAAGGATCAGCCCCAGCATTTT.